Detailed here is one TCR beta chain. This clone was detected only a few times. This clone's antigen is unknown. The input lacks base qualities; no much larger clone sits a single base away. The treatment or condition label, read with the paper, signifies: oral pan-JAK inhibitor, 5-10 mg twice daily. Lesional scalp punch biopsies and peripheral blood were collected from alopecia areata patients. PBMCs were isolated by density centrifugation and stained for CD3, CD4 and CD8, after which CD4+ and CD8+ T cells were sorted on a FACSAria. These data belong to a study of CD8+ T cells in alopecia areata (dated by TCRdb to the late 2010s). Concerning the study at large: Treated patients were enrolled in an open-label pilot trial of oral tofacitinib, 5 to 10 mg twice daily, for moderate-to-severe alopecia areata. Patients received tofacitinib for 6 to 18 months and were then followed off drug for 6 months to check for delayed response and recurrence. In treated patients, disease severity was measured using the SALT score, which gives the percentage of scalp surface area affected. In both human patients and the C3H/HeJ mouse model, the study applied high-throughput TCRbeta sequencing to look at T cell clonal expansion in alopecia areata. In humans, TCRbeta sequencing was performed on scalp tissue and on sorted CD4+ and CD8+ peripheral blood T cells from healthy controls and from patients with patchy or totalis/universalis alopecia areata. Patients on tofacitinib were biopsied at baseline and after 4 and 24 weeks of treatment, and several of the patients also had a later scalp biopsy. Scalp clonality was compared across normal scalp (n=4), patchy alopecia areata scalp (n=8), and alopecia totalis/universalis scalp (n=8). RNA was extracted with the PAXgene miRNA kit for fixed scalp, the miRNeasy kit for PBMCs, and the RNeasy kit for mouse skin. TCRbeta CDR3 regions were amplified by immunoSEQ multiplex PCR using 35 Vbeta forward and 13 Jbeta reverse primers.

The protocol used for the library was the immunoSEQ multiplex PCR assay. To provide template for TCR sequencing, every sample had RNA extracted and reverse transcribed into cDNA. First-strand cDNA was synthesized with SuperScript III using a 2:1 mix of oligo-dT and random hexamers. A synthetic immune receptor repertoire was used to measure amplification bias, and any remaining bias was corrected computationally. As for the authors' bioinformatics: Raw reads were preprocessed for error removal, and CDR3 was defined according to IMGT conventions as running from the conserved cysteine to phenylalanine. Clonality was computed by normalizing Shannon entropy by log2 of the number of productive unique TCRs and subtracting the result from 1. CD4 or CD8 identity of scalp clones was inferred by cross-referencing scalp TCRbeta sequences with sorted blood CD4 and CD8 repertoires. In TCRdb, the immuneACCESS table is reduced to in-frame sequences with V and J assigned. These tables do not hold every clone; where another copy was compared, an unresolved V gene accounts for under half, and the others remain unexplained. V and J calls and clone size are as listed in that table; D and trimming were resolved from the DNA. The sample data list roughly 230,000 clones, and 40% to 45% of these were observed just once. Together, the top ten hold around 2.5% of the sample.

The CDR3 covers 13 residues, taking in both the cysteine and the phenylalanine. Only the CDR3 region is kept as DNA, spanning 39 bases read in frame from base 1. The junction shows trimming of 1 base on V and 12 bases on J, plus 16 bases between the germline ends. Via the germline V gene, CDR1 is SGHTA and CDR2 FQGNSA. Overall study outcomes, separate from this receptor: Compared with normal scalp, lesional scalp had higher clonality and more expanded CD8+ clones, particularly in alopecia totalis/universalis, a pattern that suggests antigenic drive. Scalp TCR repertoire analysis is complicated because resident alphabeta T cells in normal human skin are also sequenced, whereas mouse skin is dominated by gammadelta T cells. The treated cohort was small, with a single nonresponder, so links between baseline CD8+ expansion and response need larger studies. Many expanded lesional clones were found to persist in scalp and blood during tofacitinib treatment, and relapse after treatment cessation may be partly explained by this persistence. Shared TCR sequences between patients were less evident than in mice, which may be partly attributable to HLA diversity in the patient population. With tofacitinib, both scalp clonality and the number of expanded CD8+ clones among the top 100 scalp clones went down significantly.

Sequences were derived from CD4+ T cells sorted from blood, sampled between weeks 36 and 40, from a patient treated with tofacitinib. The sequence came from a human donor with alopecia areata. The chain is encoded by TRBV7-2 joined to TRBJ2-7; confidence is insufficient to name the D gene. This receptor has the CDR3 CASSLGFRKGPYF. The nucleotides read TGTGCCAGCAGCTTAGGATTCAGGAAGGGTCCGTACTTC.